This T cell receptor (beta chain) stems from a study of blood T cell repertoires in COVID-19. At the level of the study: There were acute and convalescent COVID-19 samples, and they came from the United States, Italy and Spain.

The CDR3 loop spans 16 amino acids. Germline values: CDR1 SGHDT, CDR2 YYEEEE. In the original analysis: By means of reference gene primer amplification, nucleated cell counts were estimated. Sequencing was performed with immunoSEQ multiplex PCR; in TCRdb, only in-frame clones are kept and a portion is missing. V, J and clone size are those of that table, while D and trimming were read from the DNA. Among 85,000 to 100,000 clones, approximately 90% were seen once, and the ten largest hold 1.7%. The receptor was isolated from a man between 60 and 75 years old with acute or convalescent COVID-19. The sample taken for sequencing was peripheral blood. The J gene is TRBJ2-1, the V gene TRBV5-6, with 9 bases identical to TRBD2. The CDR3 spells CVTGRRRSGGYNEQFF. CDR3 nucleotides: TGTGTTACGGGAAGACGCCGTAGCGGGGGCTACAATGAGCAGTTCTTC.